The rows below give T cell receptor beta chains drawn from one sample of a study of shared clonotypes between healthy human individuals. Libraries were prepared by immunoSEQ multiplex PCR; TCRdb keeps only in-frame clonotypes and omits some of them. The repertoire consists of hundreds of thousands of clones, with approximately 92% occurring once and the leading ten covering under 30%. Sequencing input: naive CD8+ T cells sorted from blood. The receptor source for this set is a man aged 25-45 years in good health. CDR3s include the opening cysteine and the closing phenylalanine or tryptophan.

TRBJ2-5	TRBV7-9	CASTGTGPETQYF
TRBJ2-2	TRBV11-3	CASSQLPGQDSVNTGELFF
TRBJ2-7	TRBV5-4	CASSLGRTYEQYF
TRBJ1-1	TRBV11-2	CASSLVAGRHTEAFF
TRBJ1-2	TRBV30	CAWEEGPRVTGDDYGYTF
TRBJ2-1	TRBV7-8	CASRTDQPGGNEQFF
TRBJ2-1	TRBV27	CASIRGGAYNEQFF
TRBJ2-7	TRBV7-9	CASSSMPSGFYYEQYF
TRBJ2-1	TRBV6-5	CASSYGMDQNWDEQFF
TRBJ2-7	TRBV2	CASSDGAYEQYF
TRBJ1-1	TRBV10-3	CAATGRNTEAFF
TRBJ1-3	TRBV9	CASSVGGSSGNTIYF
TRBJ2-7	TRBV28	CASRGQGSSEQYF
TRBJ2-7	TRBV5-1	CASGLQTSGRAEQYF
TRBJ1-3	TRBV10-2	CASSDGIWGNTIYF
TRBJ2-7	TRBV7-2	CASSWAGTSDYEQYF